This entry describes one TCR beta chain. Its antigen remains unidentified. Libraries were prepared by immunoSEQ multiplex PCR; TCRdb keeps only in-frame clonotypes and omits some of them. The sample has 28,000 or so clones; 74% are singletons. The data belong to a study of early stage breast cancer tumors. Study as a whole: Most invasive tumors, about 80% of the 16, were ER+/PR+/HER2-. Around 9.8-fold was the mean read coverage per sample. Study-wide results and limits: Tumors had approximately 2.5-fold higher T cell density than normal breast. Most shared enriched TCRB sequences were commonly generated ones.

The clonotype originates from a person aged 35-50 years with breast cancer. Sequencing used blood.

For the CDR3, the DNA is TGCGCCAGCACCGAAACCTATGGACAGGGAGCCTATGGCTACACCTTC. This encodes CASTETYGQGAYGYTF. This chain uses TRBV5-1 with TRBJ1-2, with 8 bases identical to TRBD1. Germline V gives CDR1 SGHRS, CDR2 YFSETQ. This CDR3 has 16 residues. The V and J ends lost 6 bases and 4 bases, in that order; junction bases with no gene match: 14.